Listed here are 29 T cell receptor beta chains from one sample, sequenced in a study of Ad26.COV2.S vaccination and SARS-CoV-2 variants. Treatment noted: 15 to 20 received Ad26.COV2.S at low or high dose, single or two shots; several received placebo; per-sample allocation not given. After the first vaccine or placebo injection, samples were drawn on day 63. The method was immunoSEQ multiplex PCR; TCRdb's version includes in-frame clones alone and lacks a portion of them. The sample has almost 400,000 clones, 70% to 90% seen once. This specimen was peripheral blood, taken in a trial of Ad26.COV2.S vaccine versus placebo. These receptors were obtained from a person aged 18-65 years who received the Ad26.COV2.S COVID-19 vaccine or a placebo.

The V gene is TRBV5-1, the J gene TRBJ2-3, with 10 bases that match TRBD2. The trim removed 4 bases at V and 0 bases at J, leaving 5 bases unmatched. The CDR3 extends over 16 amino acids. The germline gives CDR1 SGHRS, CDR2 YFSETQ. This CDR3 reads CASSLSGGISTDTQYF. CDR3 nucleotide sequence: TGCGCCAGCAGCCTTAGCGGGGGGATTAGCACAGATACGCAGTATTTT.

The chain is built from TRBV9 and TRBJ2-3, with 7 bases that match TRBD1. This CDR3 contains 15 residues. V lost 1 base to trimming and J lost 4 bases; unmatched junction nucleotides: 6. The germline gives CDR1 SGDLS, CDR2 YYNGEE. The CDR3 loop reads CASSVKTGFPDTQYF. CDR3 coding DNA: TGTGCCAGCAGCGTAAAGACAGGGTTCCCAGATACGCAGTATTTT.

The rearrangement links TRBV6-6 to TRBJ2-5, with unresolved D. Trimming shortened V by 0 bases and J by 5 bases, and 7 bases separated the two germline ends. The CDR3 has 13 residues. Germline V gene data show CDR1 as MNHNY and CDR2 as SVGAGI (reference sequence). The CDR3 sequence: CASSYSLVETQYF. The CDR3 coding sequence is TGTGCCAGCAGTTACTCCTTGGTGGAGACCCAGTACTTC.

The CDR3 is CASSPGTGDWNEQFF. The CDR3 nucleotides are TGTGCCAGCAGCCCCGGGACTGGAGACTGGAATGAGCAGTTCTTC. The rearrangement uses TRBV5-5 and TRBJ2-1, with D possibly TRBD2 on 6 matching bases. The CDR3 is 15 residues long. Trimming removed 4 bases at V and 7 bases at J, with 18 bases between. CDR1 is SGHKS, CDR2 YYEKEE, per germline (reference sequence).

This clone has just one count. This rearrangement joins TRBV11-2 to TRBJ1-6; tentative D call: TRBD1 (5 bases). Trimming shortened V by 3 bases and J by 7 bases, and 10 bases separated the two germline ends. From germline, CDR1 is SGHAT and CDR2 FQNNGV. The CDR3 loop spans 14 amino acids. The CDR3, as DNA: TGTGCCAGCAGCTTGGGCCGGGGGAATTCACCCCTCCACTTT. It translates to CASSLGRGNSPLHF.

CDR3 nucleotide sequence: TGTGCCAGCAGTCGGACTAGCGGGATGGCCGGGGAGCTGTTTTTT. Protein sequence: CASSRTSGMAGELFF. The chain uses TRBV2 and TRBJ2-2, with 12 bases identical to TRBD2. After removal of 5 bases from V and 6 bases from J, the junction contained 4 bases not matched to a gene. This CDR3 contains 15 residues. Germline lookup yields CDR1 SNHLY and CDR2 FYNNEI.

The chain links TRBV11-1 to TRBJ1-2, with a weak D call TRBD1 (5 bases). The CDR3 has 13 amino acids. Germline V CDR1 and CDR2: SGHAT, FQDESV (reference sequence). V lost 2 bases and J lost 5, with 9 bases in between. This chain's CDR3 is CASSLSGHYGYTF. The CDR3 coding sequence is TGTGCCAGCAGCTTATCCGGACATTATGGCTACACCTTC.

The chain joins TRBV4-2 to TRBJ1-4, with D tentatively TRBD1 (5 bases). V shed 0 bases and J shed 7 bases, with 15 bases lying between them. The CDR3 is made up of 16 amino acids. The V gene's germline CDR1 is LGHNA and CDR2 YNFKEQ. The CDR3 here is CASSQEGATSGEKLFF. Written as DNA, the CDR3 is TGTGCCAGCAGCCAAGAAGGGGCTACATCGGGTGAAAAACTGTTTTTT.

The chain links TRBV30 to TRBJ2-2, with D uncertain. CDR3 length: 12 residues. Trimming removed 4 bases at V and 2 bases at J, with 5 bases between. The germline V gene encodes CDR1 GTSNPN and CDR2 SVGIG (reference sequence). The CDR3 DNA is TGTGCCTGGACAGATAACACCGGGGAGCTGTTTTTT. As protein: CAWTDNTGELFF.

This rearrangement joins TRBV5-6 to TRBJ1-6; D unclear. CDR3 length: 16 residues. V lost 4 bases and J lost 0, with 11 bases in between. Germline loops: CDR1 SGHDT, CDR2 YYEEEE. The CDR3 nucleotides are TGTGCCAGCAGCATAGGACCGATCTCCTATAATTCACCCCTCCACTTT. Translating it yields CASSIGPISYNSPLHF. Looking up the rest from reference TRBV5-6 and TRBJ1-6 gives the full variable domain: DAGVTQSPTHLIKTRGQQVTLRCSPKSGHDTVSWYQQALGQGPQFIFQYYEEEERQRGNFPDRFSGHQFPNYSSELNVNALLLGDSALYLCASSIGPISYNSPLHFGNGTRLTVT.

A note on this clone: Other DNA sequences in the sample encode the same CDR3. V and J are TRBV7-3 and TRBJ1-1, with 7 bases aligning to TRBD1. The germline V gene has CDR1 SGHTA and CDR2 FQGTGA. This CDR3 is built from 13 residues. V was pared by 6 bases and J by 5 bases, with 6 bases of the junction left unmatched. The CDR3 spells CASSLTGKTEAFF. The CDR3 DNA reads as TGTGCCAGCAGTTTGACAGGGAAAACTGAAGCTTTCTTT.

This chain's CDR3 is CATSRDRLAGALSYEQYF. In DNA form, the CDR3 reads TGTGCCACCAGCAGAGATAGGCTAGCGGGAGCCTTATCCTACGAGCAGTACTTC. The genes are TRBV15 and TRBJ2-7; 10 positions match TRBD2. Germline V CDR1 and CDR2: LNHNV, YYDKDF (reference sequence). V trimming: 0 bases; J trimming: 1 base; junction bases outside the gene matches: 9. The CDR3 is 18 amino acids.

The chain employs TRBV9 and TRBJ2-2; D call uncertain. V dropped 7 bases and J dropped 3 bases, with 4 bases sitting between them. The CDR3 runs 11 residues. Germline CDR1 SGDLS, CDR2 YYNGEE. The CDR3 sequence is CASGDTGELFF. The CDR3 DNA reads as TGTGCCAGCGGGGACACCGGGGAGCTGTTTTTT.

This chain joins TRBV9 and TRBJ1-6; a weak D match, TRBD1 (6 bases). This CDR3 has 14 residues. The germline V gene has CDR1 SGDLS and CDR2 YYNGEE. Trimming removed 4 bases from V and 9 bases from J, with 14 bases in between. CDR3: CASSRGGNGSPLHF. DNA for the CDR3: TGTGCCAGCAGCAGGGGGGGGAATGGTTCACCCCTCCACTTT.

V gene TRBV5-1 combines with J gene TRBJ2-1; D possibly corresponds to TRBD2 (6 bases). The CDR3 contains 14 residues. The V and J ends lost 3 bases and 5 bases respectively, with 12 bases between them. Germline V gives CDR1 SGHRS, CDR2 YFSETQ. The CDR3 DNA is TGCGCCAGCAGCTCCGCGGGGAACCACAATGAGCAGTTCTTC. Its protein is CASSSAGNHNEQFF. Full variable domain (rest looked up from reference TRBV5-1 and TRBJ2-1): KAGVTQTPRYLIKTRGQQVTLSCSPISGHRSVSWYQQTPGQGLQFLFEYFSETQRNKGNFPGRFSGRQFSNSRSEMNVSTLELGDSALYLCASSSAGNHNEQFFGPGTRLTVL.

To note about this clone: Other DNA sequences in the sample encode the same CDR3. The chain is built from TRBV15 and TRBJ1-4; no firm D call. CDR1 is LNHNV, CDR2 YYDKDF, per germline (reference sequence). Trimming stripped 1 base from V and 8 bases from J, with 5 bases between. There are 12 residues in the CDR3. The CDR3 is CATSRVGEKLFF. In nucleotides, the CDR3 is TGTGCCACCAGCAGAGTCGGCGAAAAACTGTTTTTT.

A single count supports this clone. The chain combines TRBV2 with TRBJ1-1; tentative D call: TRBD1 (5 bases). Looked up from germline, CDR1 is SNHLY and CDR2 is FYNNEI. V dropped 1 base and J dropped 5 bases, with 14 bases sitting between them. This CDR3 is 15 amino acids long. In nucleotides, the CDR3 is TGTGCCAGCAGTGAAGGGACACGGGTTGGAACTGAAGCTTTCTTT. Protein: CASSEGTRVGTEAFF.

This rearrangement joins TRBV25-1 to TRBJ2-1, with a weak D call TRBD2 (6 bases). Trimming shortened V by 5 bases and J by 8 bases, and 16 bases separated the two germline ends. The germline gives CDR1 MGHDK, CDR2 SYGVNS. This CDR3 contains 14 residues. Here the CDR3 DNA reads TGTGCCAGCAGTAGTATGGAGGGGAATGATGAGCAGTTCTTC. Translated: CASSSMEGNDEQFF.

The chain recombines TRBV5-4 with TRBJ2-2; tentative D call: TRBD2 (6 bases). CDR1 and CDR2 from the germline V gene are SGHNT and YYREEE (reference sequence). There are 16 residues in the CDR3. Trimming removed 4 bases from V and 4 bases from J, with 17 bases in between. Here the CDR3 reads CASSQTGKAGTGELFF. CDR3 coding DNA: TGTGCCAGCAGCCAGACTGGGAAAGCGGGCACCGGGGAGCTGTTTTTT.

The chain has TRBV5-6 and TRBJ2-7; tentatively, D is TRBD1 or TRBD2 (6 bases each). The CDR3 totals 15 residues. V gave up 2 bases and J gave up 4 bases, with 16 bases separating them. Germline assignment: CDR1 SGHDT and CDR2 YYEEEE. CDR3 DNA sequence: TGTGCCAGCAGCTTACCCCGTAGGGGGGCTTACGAGCAGTACTTC. Its translation: CASSLPRRGAYEQYF.

CDR3 protein: CASSLGGTNNEQFF. For the CDR3, the DNA is TGTGCCAGCAGCTTAGGCGGGACCAACAATGAGCAGTTCTTC. The chain joins TRBV11-3 to TRBJ2-1, with D tentatively TRBD2 (6 bases). The CDR3 is 14 residues long. CDR1 and CDR2 from the germline V gene are SGHNT and YENEEA. V was cut by 1 base and J by 5 bases, with 9 bases left in between. The complete variable domain, with remaining parts taken from reference TRBV11-3 and TRBJ2-1, reads EAGVVQSPRYKIIEKKQPVAFWCNPISGHNTLYWYLQNLGQGPELLIRYENEEAVDDSQLPKDRFSAERLKGVDSTLKIQPAELGDSAVYLCASSLGGTNNEQFFGPGTRLTVL.

The rearrangement links TRBV7-8 to TRBJ2-2; TRBD2 agrees at 12 bases. The CDR3 runs 17 residues. The germline V gene encodes CDR1 SGHVS and CDR2 FQNEAQ. Trimming at V came to 7 bases and at J to 3 bases, leaving 9 bases not matched to a gene. CDR3 residues: CASTPGLAGRHTGELFF. In DNA, the CDR3 is TGTGCCAGCACCCCAGGACTAGCGGGGAGGCACACCGGGGAGCTGTTTTTT.

A note on this clone: A far larger clone is one base from this, pointing to a likely read error. The CDR3 region has the DNA TGTGCCACCAGTGGGACTAGCGGGAGCAATGAGCAGTTCTTC. This sequence encodes CATSGTSGSNEQFF. The chain joins TRBV24-1 to TRBJ2-1; TRBD2 agrees at 13 bases. CDR1 is KGHDR, CDR2 SFDVKD, per germline. V lost 5 bases and J lost 6; bases outside the gene matches: 0. This CDR3 has 14 residues.

Details on this clone: Other DNA sequences of this sample code for an identical CDR3. The chain joins TRBV14 to TRBJ1-1; no clear D gene. The CDR3 consists of 14 residues. Deletions cut 0 bases from V and 5 bases from J, with 10 bases between. Germline V lookup: CDR1 SGHDN, CDR2 FVKESK. The CDR3 region is CASSQELKGTEAFF. CDR3 sequence (DNA): TGTGCCAGCAGCCAAGAACTCAAGGGAACTGAAGCTTTCTTT.

The rearrangement uses TRBV5-5 and TRBJ2-1, with TRBD2 matching over 11 bases. Germline V CDR1 and CDR2: SGHKS, YYEKEE (reference sequence). With V trimmed by 2 bases and J by 5 bases, 3 bases remained unmatched. The CDR3 contains 15 residues. In DNA, the CDR3 is TGTGCCAGCAGCTTTCCGACTAGCGGGAACAATGAGCAGTTCTTC. Protein sequence: CASSFPTSGNNEQFF. The full variable domain, completed using reference TRBV5-5 and TRBJ2-1, is DAGVTQSPTHLIKTRGQQVTLRCSPISGHKSVSWYQQVLGQGPQFIFQYYEKEERGRGNFPDRFSARQFPNYSSELNVNALLLGDSALYLCASSFPTSGNNEQFFGPGTRLTVL.

V and J are TRBV30 and TRBJ2-5; no definite D call. The CDR3 contains 12 residues. The V and J ends lost 3 bases and 5 bases respectively, with 10 bases between them. The germline CDR1 and CDR2 sequences are GTSNPN and SVGIG (reference sequence). For the CDR3, the DNA is TGTGCCTGGAGCGCCGTGGGGGAGACCCAGTACTTC. Amino acids: CAWSAVGETQYF.

The chain links TRBV3-1 (or the pseudogene TRBV3-2) to TRBJ1-3; D may be TRBD1 (6 bases). The CDR3 length is 13 residues. CDR1 LGHDT and CDR2 YNNKEL come from the germline V gene (reference sequence). V was cut by 6 bases and J by 1 base, with 7 bases left in between. The DNA of the CDR3 is TGTGCCAGCAGACAGGGATCTGGAAACACCATATATTTT. It specifies CASRQGSGNTIYF.

DNA for the CDR3: TGTGCCAGCAGTACCCCCCTCGGGGGAGCCGGCACCGGGGAGCTGTTTTTT. This sequence encodes CASSTPLGGAGTGELFF. The chain couples TRBV27 to TRBJ2-2; D might be TRBD2 (6 bases). The V end was cut by 5 bases, the J end by 4 bases, with 20 bases between. Germline V gene sequence: CDR1 MNHEY, CDR2 SMNVEV (reference sequence). The CDR3 is made up of 17 amino acids.

V is TRBV20-1 and J is TRBJ2-1; the match to TRBD1 covers 8 bases. V lost 3 bases and J lost 0; bases outside the gene matches: 10. This CDR3 comprises 17 residues. CDR1 is DFQATT and CDR2 is SNEGSKA in the germline V gene (reference sequence). CDR3 amino acids: CSASGPLDRGSYNEQFF. CDR3 bases: TGCAGTGCTAGTGGTCCCCTAGACAGGGGCTCCTACAATGAGCAGTTCTTC.